Presented here are 32 T cell receptor beta chains from one specimen sequenced in a study of glioma-infiltrating T cells. Amplification of TCR alpha and beta CDR3 regions from RNA used iRepertoire nested multiplex PCR. Each CDR3 protein is one row after TCRdb ran MiXCR on the multiplex PCR reads. The sample has under 150,000 distinct CDR3 sequences; roughly a quarter are singletons. Sequenced sample: glioma tissue, nonneoplastic brain tissue, or PBMCs (not recorded which). These TCRs come from a human donor with low-grade glioma or glioblastoma, undergoing nonglioma brain surgery, or in good health (not recorded which).

The rearrangement links TRBV14 to TRBJ2-5, with TRBD2 identical over 10 bases. Germline CDR1 is SGHDN and CDR2 is FVKESK. V was clipped by 4 bases and J by 6 bases; unmatched bases: 17. The CDR3 runs 18 residues. CDR3 loop: CASSREGVAGGRRKTQYF. CDR3 DNA sequence: TGTGCCAGCAGCCGAGAAGGAGTAGCGGGGGGAAGAAGGAAGACCCAGTACTTC. Complete variable domain (other parts from reference TRBV14 and TRBJ2-5): EAGVTQFPSHSVIEKGQTVTLRCDPISGHDNLYWYRRVMGKEIKFLLHFVKESKQDESGMPNNRFLAERTGGTYSTLKVQPAELEDSGVYFCASSREGVAGGRRKTQYFGPGTRLLVL.

The table lists this clonotype with many counts. This sequence joins TRBV6-1 and TRBJ2-2, with 7 bases fitting TRBD2. Germline loops: CDR1 MNHNS, CDR2 SASEGT. The CDR3 runs to 14 residues. V dropped 6 bases and J dropped 5; count of bases not matched to a gene: 6. The CDR3 region has the DNA TGTGCCAGCAGGCGGGGGAAAGGGACCGGGGAGCTGTTTTTT. It specifies CASRRGKGTGELFF.

The rearrangement uses TRBV6-2 or TRBV6-3 and TRBJ1-3; a weak D match, TRBD1 (6 bases). V lost 4 bases, J lost 1 base, and 11 bases lay in between. Per the germline V gene, CDR1 is MNHEY and CDR2 is SVGEGT. The CDR3 has 15 residues. The CDR3 bases are TGTGCCAGCAGTTTCAATCAGGGGTCTGGAAACACCATATATTTT. This gives the protein CASSFNQGSGNTIYF.

The chain carries TRBV3-1 and TRBJ1-1; D call uncertain. The CDR3 consists of 16 residues. Germline assignment: CDR1 LGHDT and CDR2 YNNKEL (reference sequence). V lost 4 bases and J 0 bases, leaving 15 bases between the germline ends. CDR3 sequence reads: CASSPGSNRMNTEAFF. CDR3 DNA sequence: TGTGCCAGCAGCCCCGGATCAAATAGAATGAACACTGAAGCTTTCTTT. The full variable domain, in which reference TRBV3-1 and TRBJ1-1 provide the parts outside the CDR3, is DTAVSQTPKYLVTQMGNDKSIKCEQNLGHDTMYWYKQDSKKFLKIMFSYNNKELIINETVPNRFSPKSPDKAHLNLHINSLELGDSAVYFCASSPGSNRMNTEAFFGQGTRLTVV.

The rearrangement uses TRBV3-1 and TRBJ2-7, with a weak D call TRBD1 (5 bases). CDR3 size: 15 residues. The germline CDR1 and CDR2 sequences are LGHDT and YNNKEL (reference sequence). Trimming shortened V by 4 bases and J by 5 bases, and 18 bases separated the two germline ends. The DNA for the CDR3 is TGTGCCAGCAGCCCCTCCGACAAAGGGGCCGACGAGCAGTACGTC. As protein: CASSPSDKGADEQYV.

This clonotype showed up just a few times. The chain joins TRBV24-1 to TRBJ2-7; 8 nucleotides align to TRBD2. The CDR3 is 15 residues long. Looked up from germline, CDR1 is KGHDR and CDR2 is SFDVKD. CDR3 sequence: CATSDLAAGGDEQFV. The DNA for the CDR3 is TGTGCCACCAGTGATTTGGCGGCGGGGGGCGATGAGCAGTTCGTC.

This clonotype was counted only a few times. The V gene is TRBV28, the J gene TRBJ1-1; D call uncertain. The CDR3 extends over 14 amino acids. Trimming took 1 base from V and 1 from J, leaving 7 bases between them. CDR1 is MDHEN, CDR2 SYDVKM, per germline. CDR3 nucleotide sequence: TGTGCCAGCAGTTTATTCAGGAAGAACACTGAAGCTTTCTTT. This sequence encodes CASSLFRKNTEAFF. Full variable domain (remainder filled in from reference TRBV28 and TRBJ1-1): DVKVTQSSRYLVKRTGEKVFLECVQDMDHENMFWYRQDPGLGLRLIYFSYDVKMKEKGDIPEGYSVSREKKERFSLILESASTNQTSMYLCASSLFRKNTEAFFGQGTRLTVV.

The CDR3 DNA reads TGCGCCAGCAGCTTGTCTGCTAGCGGGGGGACCTACAATGAGCAGTTCTTC. Its protein is CASSLSASGGTYNEQFF. The V gene is TRBV5-1, the J gene TRBJ2-1, with 11 positions matching TRBD2. In germline, CDR1 is SGHRS, CDR2 YFSETQ. The CDR3 consists of 17 residues. The junction had 5 bases not matched to a gene; V was cut back by 1 base and J by 2 bases.

V is TRBV24-1 and J is TRBJ2-5; D perhaps matches TRBD2 (5 bases). Germline loops: CDR1 KGHDR, CDR2 SFDVKD. This CDR3 region has 16 residues. Trimming took 0 bases from V and 5 from J, leaving 15 bases between them. Here the CDR3 reads CATSDLQFAGQETQYF. The CDR3 DNA is TGTGCCACCAGTGATTTGCAATTCGCGGGCCAGGAGACCCAGTACTTC.

A remark on this clonotype: One end of the junction varies from germline; a read error may be responsible. The rearrangement uses TRBV7-9 and TRBJ2-2, with 7 bases identical to TRBD2. The CDR3 extends over 17 amino acids. The germline V gene has CDR1 SEHNR and CDR2 FQNEAQ (reference sequence). CDR3 nucleotides: TGCTCCAGCAGCCAAGGGAGAGCCGGGGGGACCTTCGGGGAGCTGTTTTTT. It specifies CSSSQGRAGGTFGELFF.

The genes are TRBV7-9 and TRBJ1-3, with TRBD1 matching 10 bases. V lost 5 bases to trimming and J lost 7 bases; unmatched junction nucleotides: 8. CDR1 is SEHNR and CDR2 is FQNEAQ in the germline V gene (reference sequence). This CDR3 contains 15 residues. The CDR3 protein is CASSTPGQGWNTIYF. CDR3 nucleotides: TGTGCCAGCAGCACGCCGGGACAGGGGTGGAACACCATATATTTT.

This clonotype has a handful of counts. The gene calls are TRBV9 and TRBJ2-1, with D tentatively TRBD2 (5 bases). CDR3 size: 15 residues. The V end lost 0 bases, the J end lost 1 base, and 8 bases lay between the germline ends. Germline CDR1 reads SGDLS; CDR2 reads YYNGEE. CDR3 region: CASSVDRGSYNEQFF. CDR3 bases: TGTGCCAGCAGCGTAGATCGGGGTTCCTACAATGAGCAGTTCTTC.

There are a few counts of this clonotype. The chain recombines TRBV28 with TRBJ2-3, with 7 bases lining up with TRBD2. Germline values: CDR1 MDHEN, CDR2 SYDVKM. V was clipped by 4 bases and J by 6 bases; unmatched bases: 1. This CDR3 has 12 amino acids. CDR3 sequence: CASSSGGDTQYF. CDR3 coding DNA: TGTGCCAGCAGTTCGGGGGGTGATACGCAGTATTTT.

This clonotype was picked up one time. V gene TRBV7-9 combines with J gene TRBJ1-2; no reliable D call. CDR1 and CDR2 from the germline V gene are SEHNR and FQNEAQ (reference sequence). CDR3 length: 13 residues. The V gene lost 5 bases and the J gene lost 9 bases, with 16 bases spanning the gap. For the CDR3, the DNA is TGTGCCAGCAGCCCAGGTCAGGTTCCCCGCTACACCTTC. This codes for CASSPGQVPRYTF. Full variable domain (missing parts from reference TRBV7-9 and TRBJ1-2): DTGVSQNPRHKITKRGQNVTFRCDPISEHNRLYWYRQTLGQGPEFLTYFQNEAQLEKSRLLSDRFSAERPKGSFSTLEIQRTEQGDSAMYLCASSPGQVPRYTFGSGTRLTVV.

CDR3 region: CASSRRGQGQETQYF. Written as DNA, the CDR3 is TGCGCCAGCAGCCGTCGGGGGCAGGGCCAAGAGACCCAGTACTTC. J is TRBJ2-5 and V is TRBV5-1; D tentatively fits TRBD1 or TRBD2 (6 bases each). V lost 4 bases to trimming and J lost 1 base, with 14 bases between them. CDR3 length: 15 amino acids. Germline lookup yields CDR1 SGHRS and CDR2 YFSETQ.

This clonotype was counted at least ten times. This chain links TRBV28 with TRBJ2-7; D ambiguous. With 1 base removed from V and 7 bases from J, the gap between germline ends came to 8 bases. CDR1 and CDR2 (germline): MDHEN, SYDVKM. The CDR3 consists of 12 residues. DNA for the CDR3: TGTGCCAGCAGTTTATTGGGGAAGGAGCAGTACGTC. As protein: CASSLLGKEQYV.

This clonotype showed up many times. The genes are TRBV27 and TRBJ1-1; D gene unclear. The length of the CDR3 is 14 residues. Deletions cut 2 bases from V and 5 bases from J, with 12 bases between. Germline loops: CDR1 MNHEY, CDR2 SMNVEV (reference sequence). The DNA of the CDR3 is TGTGCCAGCAGTTTACCAGGCCCCGGGACTGAAGCTTTCTTT. Its protein is CASSLPGPGTEAFF.

The table lists this clonotype with a few counts. The gene calls are TRBV19 and TRBJ1-2; D ambiguous. Deletions cut 5 bases from V and 6 bases from J, with 16 bases between. The CDR3 spans 14 residues. Germline V gene data show CDR1 as LNHDA and CDR2 as SQIVND (reference sequence). The CDR3 protein is CASSWRVKSDGYTF. CDR3 sequence (DNA): TGTGCCAGTAGTTGGAGGGTTAAGTCGGATGGCTACACCTTC.

The CDR3 sequence is CASSSLAGGSTDTQYF. CDR3 DNA: TGTGCCAGCAGCTCCTTAGCGGGAGGGAGCACAGATACGCAGTATTTT. The chain joins TRBV7-2 to TRBJ2-3, with 11 positions matching TRBD2. The length of the CDR3 is 16 residues. With 4 bases clipped from V and 0 bases from J, the junction kept 3 bases outside the gene matches. In germline, CDR1 is SGHTA, CDR2 FQGNSA. Supplemented by reference TRBV7-2 and TRBJ2-3, the full variable domain reads GAGVSQSPSNKVTEKGKDVELRCDPISGHTALYWYRQSLGQGLEFLIYFQGNSAPDKSGLPSDRFSAERTGGSVSTLTIQRTQQEDSAVYLCASSSLAGGSTDTQYFGPGTRLTVL.

The rearrangement uses TRBV24-1 and TRBJ1-5; D might be TRBD1 (6 bases). CDR1 KGHDR and CDR2 SFDVKD come from the germline V gene. V lost 7 bases and J lost 3, with 12 bases in between. The CDR3 has 14 amino acids. CDR3 residues: CATSSGGHNQPQHF. In DNA form, the CDR3 reads TGTGCCACCAGCTCCGGGGGGCACAATCAGCCCCAGCATTTT.

The chain employs TRBV4-2 and TRBJ1-2, with a tentative D call TRBD1 (5 bases). The CDR3 extends over 14 amino acids. Between the trimmed V and J ends, which lost 1 base and 2 bases, there was a span of 8 bases. Germline lookup yields CDR1 LGHNA and CDR2 YNFKEQ. In DNA, the CDR3 is TGTGCCAGCAGCCAAGGGGACGGCAACTATGGCTACACCTTC. Its translation: CASSQGDGNYGYTF.

The chain is built from TRBV7-2 and TRBJ1-3; D remains ambiguous. The ends were cut back, 0 bases at V and 0 bases at J, with 9 bases in the middle. Looked up from germline, CDR1 is SGHTA and CDR2 is FQGNSA. The CDR3 extends over 16 amino acids. DNA of the CDR3: TGTGCCAGCAGCTTAGCGGCCACTAGCTCTGGAAACACCATATATTTT. Its translation is CASSLAATSSGNTIYF.

The V call is TRBV6-1, the J call TRBJ2-1, with D possibly TRBD2 on 6 matching bases. Trimming stripped 6 bases from V and 0 bases from J, with 18 bases between. CDR3 length: 17 residues. CDR1 is MNHNS and CDR2 is SASEGT in the germline V gene. The CDR3 region has the DNA TGTGCCAGCAGCTTGACCGGGACTCCGAGCTCCTACAATGAGCAGTTCTTC. Translated, it gives CASSLTGTPSSYNEQFF.

This clonotype was recorded a few times. The V gene is TRBV14, the J gene TRBJ1-5, with 8 bases fitting TRBD1. The CDR3 is 13 residues long. CDR1 and CDR2 (germline): SGHDN, FVKESK. Losses at the gene ends were 5 bases for V and 15 bases for J; bases not matched to a gene: 12. The CDR3 protein is CASSTTGGDLRHF. Here the CDR3 DNA reads TGTGCCAGCAGCACAACAGGGGGAGACTTGCGGCATTTT.

This clonotype was counted at least ten times. In DNA form, the CDR3 reads TGTGCCAGCAGTTCCCCCCGGGAGGGAGCCTACAATGAGCAGTTCTTC. This codes for CASSSPREGAYNEQFF. The chain joins TRBV27 to TRBJ2-1, with 8 bases lining up with TRBD2. With 4 bases clipped from V and 2 bases from J, the junction kept 7 bases outside the gene matches. The CDR3 contains 16 residues. CDR1 is MNHEY, CDR2 SMNVEV, per germline (reference sequence).

The genes are TRBV4-1 and TRBJ2-7; TRBD2 might be the D (5 bases). Germline assignment: CDR1 MGHRA and CDR2 YSYEKL. This CDR3 has 14 residues. The germline V and J ends were trimmed by 3 bases and 4 bases, with 13 bases remaining between them. As DNA, the CDR3 is TGCGCCAGCAGCCAGGTTCCAGAGGGATACGAGCAGTACGTC. This gives the protein CASSQVPEGYEQYV.

This clonotype was observed a handful of times. V gene TRBV29-1 combines with J gene TRBJ2-7, with 7 positions matching TRBD1. The germline V gene has CDR1 SQVTM and CDR2 ANQGSEA. V lost 6 bases and J lost 4; bases outside the gene matches: 3. This CDR3 has 11 residues. This chain's CDR3 is CSVRTGYEQYV. The DNA for the CDR3 is TGCAGCGTCCGGACAGGTTACGAGCAGTACGTC.

This sequence joins TRBV6-6 and TRBJ1-2, with D hard to call. The V and J ends lost 5 bases and 4 bases respectively, with 11 bases between them. In germline, CDR1 is MNHNY, CDR2 SVGAGI (reference sequence). The CDR3 loop spans 13 amino acids. CDR3 amino acids: CASSDWECYGYTF. The CDR3 DNA reads TGTGCCAGCAGTGATTGGGAATGCTATGGCTACACCTTC.

This clonotype was counted between two and nine times. This sequence joins TRBV7-2 and TRBJ2-6; D gene ambiguous. CDR3 length equals 16 residues. Germline CDR1 is SGHTA and CDR2 is FQGNSA. Trimming stripped 5 bases from V and 1 base from J, with 12 bases between. The CDR3 bases are TGTGCCAGCAGCCCCCAAATTGCTTCTGGGGCCAACGTCCTGACTTTC. It yields the protein CASSPQIASGANVLTF.

This clonotype was seen more than once but under ten times. Here the CDR3 DNA reads TGTGCCACCCGCAACGGGGGGGCAAACACCGGGGAGCTGTTTTTT. It translates to CATRNGGANTGELFF. This chain connects TRBV6-6 to TRBJ2-2; 8 bases map to TRBD2. The V segment lost 10 bases and the J segment 2 bases; nucleotides outside the gene matches: 9. This CDR3 is 15 amino acids long. Germline V lookup: CDR1 MNHNY, CDR2 SVGAGI (reference sequence).

A note on this clonotype: A much more abundant neighbour one base away suggests this may be a read error. The rearrangement joins TRBV12-3 or TRBV12-4 to TRBJ2-1; D not resolved. This CDR3 has 14 residues. CDR3 amino acids: CAISWGWSYNEQFF. DNA of the CDR3: TGTGCCATCAGTTGGGGTTGGTCCTACAATGAGCAGTTCTTC.

This clonotype occurred many times. V is TRBV20-1 and J is TRBJ2-3; 10 nucleotides agree with TRBD2. Unmatched junction bases numbered 11, after V lost 7 bases and J lost 1 base. The CDR3 consists of 16 residues. CDR1 is DFQATT, CDR2 SNEGSKA, per germline (reference sequence). CDR3 DNA: TGCAGTGTTCTATCCTGGCTAGCGGGGGGCACAGATACGCAGTATTTT. Protein: CSVLSWLAGGTDTQYF.